The 16 T cell receptor beta chains below all came from one sample that was sequenced in a study of cytotoxic CD8 clonotypes in ibrutinib-treated CLL. Only in-frame clones appear in the TCRdb table, and some are missing; sequencing was by immunoSEQ multiplex PCR. Found here are some 61,000 clones, 68% of them singletons; the top ten hold approximately 6%. The input for sequencing was PBMCs, taken after 12 months of ibrutinib treatment. All receptors come from a human donor with chronic lymphocytic leukemia.

The chain is built from TRBV5-1 and TRBJ2-5; TRBD2 matches 14 bases. The V segment lost 4 bases and the J segment 2 bases; nucleotides outside the gene matches: 7. Looked up from germline, CDR1 is SGHRS and CDR2 is YFSETQ. This CDR3 contains 17 residues. Written as DNA, the CDR3 is TGCGCCAGCAGCACTGGACTAGCGGGGGGACTACAAGAGACCCAGTACTTC. Translated, it gives CASSTGLAGGLQETQYF.

The chain recombines TRBV6-5 with TRBJ2-7; D is ambiguous. V lost 7 bases, J lost 3 bases, and 4 bases lay in between. Germline CDR1 is MNHEY and CDR2 is SVGAGI. This CDR3 contains 10 residues. CDR3 sequence: CASTVYEQYF. The CDR3 DNA reads as TGTGCCAGCACGGTCTACGAGCAGTACTTC.

V is TRBV6-5 and J is TRBJ2-1; tentative D call: TRBD1 (8 bases). The CDR3 length is 16 residues. Germline V gives CDR1 MNHEY, CDR2 SVGAGI. Between the trimmed V and J ends, which lost 2 bases and 4 bases, there was a span of 15 bases. DNA of the CDR3: TGTGCCAGCAGTTACCGTGGACAGGGACTATACAATGAGCAGTTCTTC. It specifies CASSYRGQGLYNEQFF.

The gene calls are TRBV11-2 and TRBJ1-2; no clear D. Trimming shortened V by 5 bases and J by 4 bases, and 17 bases separated the two germline ends. In germline, CDR1 is SGHAT, CDR2 FQNNGV. The CDR3 totals 15 residues. CDR3 nucleotide sequence: TGTGCCAGCAGCCCCCGTGGAGGGTTTAGCTATGGCTACACCTTC. This codes for CASSPRGGFSYGYTF.

This chain uses TRBV25-1 with TRBJ2-5, with a tentative D call TRBD2 (6 bases). The CDR3 runs to 14 residues. V was pared by 8 bases and J by 5 bases, with 18 bases between. The germline V gene encodes CDR1 MGHDK and CDR2 SYGVNS. The CDR3 nucleotides read TGTGCCAGCCCCCTCCTGGGGGGTTCGGAGACCCAGTACTTC. Translating it yields CASPLLGGSETQYF. The full variable domain, its missing parts supplied by reference TRBV25-1 and TRBJ2-5, is EADIYQTPRYLVIGTGKKITLECSQTMGHDKMYWYQQDPGMELHLIHYSYGVNSTEKGDLSSESTVSRIRTEHFPLTLESARPSHTSQYLCASPLLGGSETQYFGPGTRLLVL.

The gene calls are TRBV5-6 and TRBJ2-5; D is tentatively TRBD1 or TRBD2 (5 bases each). Trimming stripped 0 bases from V and 5 bases from J, with 14 bases between. The CDR3 loop spans 15 amino acids. CDR1 and CDR2 from the germline V gene are SGHDT and YYEEEE. In nucleotides, the CDR3 is TGTGCCAGCAGCTTGGGGGGGACCCCTCGCGAGACCCAGTACTTC. It yields the protein CASSLGGTPRETQYF. Filled out from reference TRBV5-6 and TRBJ2-5, the complete variable domain reads DAGVTQSPTHLIKTRGQQVTLRCSPKSGHDTVSWYQQALGQGPQFIFQYYEEEERQRGNFPDRFSGHQFPNYSSELNVNALLLGDSALYLCASSLGGTPRETQYFGPGTRLLVL.

The chain is built from TRBV5-1 and TRBJ2-5; 11 positions agree with TRBD1. The CDR3 loop spans 16 amino acids. Trimming removed 4 bases from V and 5 bases from J; junction bases left unmatched: 10. The germline V gene has CDR1 SGHRS and CDR2 YFSETQ. The CDR3 DNA is TGCGCCAGCAGCATACCTTGGACAGGGGGCCTGGAGACCCAGTACTTC. Translated: CASSIPWTGGLETQYF.

The gene calls are TRBV30 and TRBJ1-4; D is perhaps TRBD1 (6 bases). Germline V gene data show CDR1 as GTSNPN and CDR2 as SVGIG (reference sequence). The CDR3 is 14 residues long. V lost 0 bases to trimming and J lost 8 bases, with 13 bases between them. CDR3: CAWSVGTITEKLFF. DNA for the CDR3: TGTGCCTGGAGTGTAGGGACAATCACAGAAAAACTGTTTTTT.

The rearrangement joins TRBV5-1 to TRBJ2-3; tentative D call: TRBD2 (6 bases). Between the trimmed V and J ends, which lost 4 bases and 0 bases, there was a span of 21 bases. The CDR3 runs 18 residues. The germline V gene has CDR1 SGHRS and CDR2 YFSETQ. Here the CDR3 reads CASSPQPRLESSTDTQYF. Written as DNA, the CDR3 is TGCGCCAGCAGCCCTCAACCCAGACTAGAAAGTAGCACAGATACGCAGTATTTT. Drawing the rest from reference TRBV5-1 and TRBJ2-3, the complete variable domain is KAGVTQTPRYLIKTRGQQVTLSCSPISGHRSVSWYQQTPGQGLQFLFEYFSETQRNKGNFPGRFSGRQFSNSRSEMNVSTLELGDSALYLCASSPQPRLESSTDTQYFGPGTRLTVL.

The CDR3 loop is CSELSQGRGGRNEQFF. For the CDR3, the DNA is TGCAGCGAACTGAGCCAGGGGCGGGGGGGCCGCAATGAGCAGTTCTTC. The V and J genes are TRBV29-1 and TRBJ2-1, with TRBD2 matching 9 bases. Trimming at V came to 7 bases and at J to 6 bases, leaving 16 bases not matched to a gene. This CDR3 is 16 amino acids long. CDR1 SQVTM and CDR2 ANQGSEA come from the germline V gene.

The chain is built from TRBV7-9 and TRBJ1-1; no clear D gene. This CDR3 has 12 residues. Germline V gene sequence: CDR1 SEHNR, CDR2 FQNEAQ (reference sequence). The V end lost 3 bases, the J end lost 3 bases, and 5 bases lay between the germline ends. For the CDR3, the DNA is TGTGCCAGCAGCTTGGTCGACACTGAAGCTTTCTTT. This sequence encodes CASSLVDTEAFF.

The chain has TRBV18 and TRBJ1-3; no clear D gene. V was clipped by 3 bases and J by 0 bases, with 21 bases between them. Germline loops: CDR1 KGHSH, CDR2 LQKENI. The CDR3 consists of 19 residues. CDR3 loop: CASSPKKAGGSYSGNTIYF. The CDR3 region has the DNA TGTGCCAGCTCACCTAAGAAGGCTGGCGGATCCTACTCTGGAAACACCATATATTTT. Combining the CDR3 with reference TRBV18 and TRBJ1-3 gives the whole variable domain NAGVMQNPRHLVRRRGQEARLRCSPMKGHSHVYWYRQLPEEGLKFMVYLQKENIIDESGMPKERFSAEFPKEGPSILRIQQVVRGDSAAYFCASSPKKAGGSYSGNTIYFGEGSWLTVV.

This clone was found a few times. The rearrangement joins TRBV7-2 to TRBJ2-7, with 10 positions matching TRBD2. The junction had 9 bases not matched to a gene; V was cut back by 3 bases and J by 7 bases. Germline V CDR1 and CDR2: SGHTA, FQGNSA. The CDR3 runs to 15 residues. In DNA form, the CDR3 reads TGTGCCAGCAGCTTCCCAGCGGGGGGGCGAGAGGAGCAGTACTTC. Its translation is CASSFPAGGREEQYF.

This clone was detected once. The V gene is TRBV7-9, the J gene TRBJ2-7; D may match TRBD1 or TRBD2 (6 bases each). Trimming stripped 5 bases from V and 0 bases from J, with 14 bases between. Germline V gives CDR1 SEHNR, CDR2 FQNEAQ (reference sequence). This CDR3 has 15 residues. CDR3 nucleotides: TGTGCCAGCAGCCCCCAAGGGGGGCGCTCCTACGAGCAGTACTTC. Its translation is CASSPQGGRSYEQYF.

This clone appeared a few times. The J gene is TRBJ2-7, the V gene TRBV5-1, with 7 bases lining up with TRBD1. The CDR3 sequence is 13 residues long. The V and J ends lost 4 bases and 6 bases, in that order; junction bases with no gene match: 7. The germline gives CDR1 SGHRS, CDR2 YFSETQ. The CDR3 reads CASSTGTVIEQYF. The DNA of the CDR3 is TGCGCCAGCAGCACCGGGACAGTGATCGAGCAGTACTTC.

The V and J genes are TRBV6-5 and TRBJ1-5; D ambiguous. Germline CDR1 reads MNHEY; CDR2 reads SVGAGI. This CDR3 region has 15 residues. Trimming removed 5 bases from V and 0 bases from J, with 11 bases in between. CDR3 in amino acids: CASSATVYSNQPQHF. Here the CDR3 DNA reads TGTGCCAGCAGTGCTACAGTTTATAGCAATCAGCCCCAGCATTTT.